This T cell receptor beta chain stems from a study of breast tumors, draining lymph nodes, adjacent tissues. Study-wide results and caveats: Tumors had less TCR diversity than lymph nodes, more than nontumor tissue. Luminal-like breast cancer showed significantly greater tumor-nontumor repertoire similarity than basal-like breast cancer did. Tumor T cell lymph node origin was a supported hypothesis, not proven. Data fit most tumor T cells coming from lymph node, expanding in tumor.

The CDR3 has 14 amino acids. Germline loops: CDR1 SEHNR, CDR2 FQNEAQ (reference sequence). Trimming removed 5 bases from V and 3 bases from J; junction bases left unmatched: 7. There are a few counts of this clonotype. Its antigen remains unidentified. This may stem from a read error, because a much larger clone lies one nucleotide away. The CDR3 ends on some other residue instead of the conserved phenylalanine or tryptophan, so this is likely a read error. TCRdb re-analysed the multiplex PCR reads in MiXCR, keeping a single row per CDR3 protein. This sample has 30,000 to 40,000 distinct CDR3 sequences, with just over 35% found just once.

Sample: breast tumor tissue. The TCR comes from a female donor with breast cancer. Some clones in this sample may be carry-over from other donors' samples. This chain connects TRBV7-9 to TRBJ2-7, with 7 bases fitting TRBD1. DNA of the CDR3: TGTGCCAGCAGCCCGGACAGGCCCCACTACGAGCAGTACCTC. It translates to CASSPDRPHYEQYL.